Following are 32 T cell receptor beta chains from one sample sequenced in a study of Ad26.COV2.S vaccination and SARS-CoV-2 variants. Treatment specified: about 20 received Ad26.COV2.S at low or high dose, single or two shots; five or six received placebo; per-sample allocation not given. Vaccine and placebo recipients were sampled on day 63 after the first injection. The method was immunoSEQ multiplex PCR; TCRdb's version includes in-frame clones alone and lacks a portion of them. The sample comprises roughly 380,000 clones, more than 75% of which are singletons, and 3.5% to 4% rests with the top ten. Specimen: peripheral blood, collected in a trial of Ad26.COV2.S vaccine versus placebo. The receptors stem from a person aged 18 to 65 who received the Ad26.COV2.S COVID-19 vaccine or a placebo.

The chain carries TRBV13 and TRBJ2-5; no definite D call. Per germline, CDR1 PRHDT and CDR2 FYEKMQ (reference sequence). The CDR3 totals 13 residues. V shed 4 bases and J shed 7 bases, with 13 bases lying between them. CDR3 DNA sequence: TGTGCCAGCAGCTCTCGGTCAGGACGGACCCAGTACTTC. Protein sequence: CASSSRSGRTQYF. Full variable domain (rest looked up from reference TRBV13 and TRBJ2-5): AAGVIQSPRHLIKEKRETATLKCYPIPRHDTVYWYQQGPGQDPQFLISFYEKMQSDKGSIPDRFSAQQFSDYHSELNMSSLELGDSALYFCASSSRSGRTQYFGPGTRLLVL.

The genes are TRBV12-3 or TRBV12-4 and TRBJ1-1; D ambiguous. This CDR3 region has 12 residues. The V end lost 9 bases, the J end lost 1 base, and 9 bases lay between the germline ends. CDR3 region: CASGAANTEAFF. The CDR3 region has the DNA TGTGCCAGTGGTGCGGCGAACACTGAAGCTTTCTTT.

The table lists this clone with a count of one. Other DNA sequences within the sample encode an identical CDR3. The rearrangement joins TRBV6-5 to TRBJ2-7; D may be TRBD1 (6 bases). Trimming stripped 6 bases from V and 3 bases from J, with 12 bases between. This CDR3 is 13 amino acids long. The germline gives CDR1 MNHEY, CDR2 SVGAGI. The CDR3 spells CASSFGQSYEQYF. Here the CDR3 DNA reads TGTGCCAGCAGCTTCGGACAGAGCTACGAGCAGTACTTC.

The V and J genes are TRBV7-2 and TRBJ2-3; D remains unclear. Looked up from germline, CDR1 is SGHTA and CDR2 is FQGNSA. The CDR3 totals 14 residues. Deletions cut 7 bases from V and 1 base from J, with 12 bases between. CDR3: CASTQVVGTDTQYF. In DNA form, the CDR3 reads TGTGCCAGCACCCAGGTAGTGGGCACAGATACGCAGTATTTT.

The gene calls are TRBV5-1 and TRBJ2-5; D is uncertain. With 3 bases removed from V and 5 bases from J, the gap between germline ends came to 17 bases. Germline V gene data show CDR1 as SGHRS and CDR2 as YFSETQ. The CDR3 runs to 15 residues. The CDR3, as DNA: TGCGCCAGCAGCTGGAGAGGTGGGAAAGGGGAGACCCAGTACTTC. It encodes CASSWRGGKGETQYF.

V usage is TRBV5-4 and J usage is TRBJ2-3, with TRBD2 identical over 8 bases. This CDR3 contains 14 residues. V lost 5 bases and J lost 4; bases outside the gene matches: 6. Looked up from germline, CDR1 is SGHNT and CDR2 is YYREEE (reference sequence). Here the CDR3 DNA reads TGTGCCAGCAGGTTCCGGGGGGGGTCAGATACGCAGTATTTT. The encoded protein is CASRFRGGSDTQYF.

The rearrangement joins TRBV5-4 to TRBJ2-7, with D tentatively TRBD2 (5 bases). CDR1 is SGHNT and CDR2 is YYREEE in the germline V gene (reference sequence). The CDR3 consists of 13 residues. V was pared by 4 bases and J by 2 bases, with 10 bases between. The CDR3 DNA reads as TGTGCCAGCAGCGTACACGGGGCCTACGAGCAGTACTTC. This translates into CASSVHGAYEQYF.

J is TRBJ2-2 and V is TRBV7-2, with D maybe TRBD1 (6 bases). CDR3 length: 14 amino acids. Germline CDR1 SGHTA, CDR2 FQGNSA. V was pared by 4 bases and J by 5 bases, with 11 bases between. The CDR3 sequence is CASSSGQSTGELFF. The CDR3 DNA sequence: TGTGCCAGCAGCTCGGGACAATCAACCGGGGAGCTGTTTTTT.

The chain has TRBV6-5 and TRBJ1-5; D remains unclear. The CDR3 totals 13 residues. Trimming stripped 0 bases from V and 5 bases from J, with 5 bases between. In germline, CDR1 is MNHEY, CDR2 SVGAGI. CDR3 sequence reads: CASSYSKDQPQHF. The DNA of the CDR3 is TGTGCCAGCAGTTACTCGAAGGATCAGCCCCAGCATTTT.

J is TRBJ1-4 and V is TRBV25-1; D might be TRBD1 (6 bases). Germline-derived CDR1 and CDR2 are MGHDK and SYGVNS. This CDR3 region has 16 residues. The germline V and J ends were trimmed by 1 base and 8 bases, with 17 bases remaining between them. As DNA, the CDR3 is TGTGCCAGCAGTGAATTTCAAAGGGGGAGTAGAGAAAAACTGTTTTTT. Translating it yields CASSEFQRGSREKLFF.

The V and J genes are TRBV29-1 and TRBJ2-7, with a tentative D call TRBD2 (5 bases). The CDR3 runs to 14 residues. Trimming cost V 0 bases and J 2 bases, with 11 bases left between them. Germline loops: CDR1 SQVTM, CDR2 ANQGSEA. The CDR3 nucleotides are TGCAGCGTTGAAGACCGGGGTATACCCTACGAGCAGTACTTC. Its translation is CSVEDRGIPYEQYF.

This chain joins TRBV5-4 and TRBJ2-5, with D perhaps TRBD1 (6 bases). Germline assignment: CDR1 SGHNT and CDR2 YYREEE (reference sequence). The V and J ends lost 3 bases and 2 bases respectively, with 11 bases between them. This CDR3 has 14 amino acids. The chain's CDR3 is CASSSRQEQETQYF. DNA for the CDR3: TGTGCCAGCAGCTCTAGACAGGAGCAAGAGACCCAGTACTTC.

The CDR3 nucleotides read TGTGCCAGCAGCACTTACAGGGGGCGAAGGGAGACCCAGTACTTC. This encodes CASSTYRGRRETQYF. The V and J genes are TRBV7-9 and TRBJ2-5, with 9 bases fitting TRBD1. The length of the CDR3 is 15 residues. Losses at the gene ends were 5 bases for V and 5 bases for J; bases not matched to a gene: 9. Germline-derived CDR1 and CDR2 are SEHNR and FQNEAQ (reference sequence).

The CDR3 reads CASRPRYQDLYNEQFF. The DNA of the CDR3 is TGCGCCAGCAGACCGAGATATCAGGACCTTTACAATGAGCAGTTCTTC. The chain couples TRBV5-1 to TRBJ2-1; D is uncertain. V lost 5 bases and J 4 bases, leaving 19 bases between the germline ends. Germline-derived CDR1 and CDR2 are SGHRS and YFSETQ. There are 16 residues in the CDR3.

The sample holds a few counts of this clone. This chain uses TRBV21-1 with TRBJ1-5; the table assigns TRBD1, which was not confirmed against the DNA. TRBV21-1 is a documented pseudogene. The CDR3 totals 15 residues. CDR3 amino acids: CASSKINRGDQPQHF. DNA for the CDR3: TGTGCCAGCAGCAAAATCAACAGGGGGGATCAGCCCCAGCATTTT.

This rearrangement joins TRBV29-1 to TRBJ1-4; D remains unclear. Germline V gene lookup returns CDR1 SQVTM and CDR2 ANQGSEA. The CDR3 is 14 amino acids. Trimming took 6 bases from V and 8 from J, leaving 19 bases between them. CDR3 region: CSVDSVDGQEKLFF. The CDR3 DNA reads as TGCAGCGTCGATTCCGTTGACGGGCAGGAAAAACTGTTTTTT.

This rearrangement joins TRBV24-1 to TRBJ2-2, with 9 nucleotides matching TRBD1. The V and J ends lost 3 bases and 7 bases, in that order; junction bases with no gene match: 5. The CDR3 is 15 amino acids. Germline V gene data show CDR1 as KGHDR and CDR2 as SFDVKD. CDR3 sequence: CATSDINRGRGELFF. CDR3 DNA sequence: TGTGCCACCAGTGATATTAACAGGGGGCGCGGGGAGCTGTTTTTT.

The chain couples TRBV10-2 to TRBJ1-5; no clear D gene. This CDR3 is built from 14 residues. The V and J ends lost 5 bases and 0 bases respectively, with 8 bases between them. CDR1 is WSHSY and CDR2 is SAAADI in the germline V gene. The CDR3 region is CASSMGNSNQPQHF. In DNA form, the CDR3 reads TGCGCCAGCAGTATGGGGAATAGCAATCAGCCCCAGCATTTT.

The CDR3 DNA is TGTGCCAGCAGATTAACCGGGACAGACTCCTACGAGCAGTACTTC. Translated, it gives CASRLTGTDSYEQYF. V and J are TRBV6-5 and TRBJ2-7, with 7 bases identical to TRBD1. Germline trimming cut 6 bases from V and 0 bases from J; bases unmatched to any gene: 8. The CDR3 runs 15 residues. In germline, CDR1 is MNHEY, CDR2 SVGAGI.

The chain has TRBV5-5 and TRBJ2-7; no definite D call. The germline V and J ends were trimmed by 4 bases and 4 bases, with 9 bases remaining between them. This CDR3 has 12 amino acids. Germline V gene data show CDR1 as SGHKS and CDR2 as YYEKEE (reference sequence). The CDR3: CASSTTSYEQYF. The CDR3 nucleotides are TGTGCCAGCAGCACGACGTCTTACGAGCAGTACTTC.

V and J are TRBV20-1 and TRBJ1-2; TRBD1 matches 10 bases. Germline assignment: CDR1 DFQATT and CDR2 SNEGSKA (reference sequence). V dropped 7 bases and J dropped 8; count of bases not matched to a gene: 1. The CDR3 length is 10 residues. CDR3 sequence (DNA): TGCAGTGGGGACAGGGGAGGCTACACCTTC. This gives the protein CSGDRGGYTF.

The chain links TRBV9 to TRBJ2-4; TRBD2 agrees at 10 bases. Germline V CDR1 and CDR2: SGDLS, YYNGEE. The CDR3 spans 18 residues. The J segment lost 3 bases and the V segment lost 3 bases, leaving 12 bases of the junction unmatched. The CDR3 region has the DNA TGTGCCAGCAGCGACGGACTAGCGGCTCAGAGGGGCAAAAACATTCAGTACTTC. It specifies CASSDGLAAQRGKNIQYF.

V gene TRBV11-2 combines with J gene TRBJ2-7; TRBD1 might be the D (6 bases). CDR3 length equals 15 residues. CDR1 is SGHAT and CDR2 is FQNNGV in the germline V gene. V lost 2 bases, J lost 5 bases, and 16 bases lay in between. In DNA, the CDR3 is TGTGCCAGCAGCTTACTCCAGGGGCCCCAGGACGAGCAGTACTTC. Its translation: CASSLLQGPQDEQYF.

This chain joins TRBV5-5 and TRBJ1-2; no clear D. Deletions cut 4 bases from V and 3 bases from J, with 10 bases between. Germline V gives CDR1 SGHKS, CDR2 YYEKEE (reference sequence). The CDR3 has 13 amino acids. Here the CDR3 DNA reads TGTGCCAGCAGCCCTTCTCCGGACTATGGCTACACCTTC. This encodes CASSPSPDYGYTF.

This clone was observed a handful of times. The V gene is TRBV6-5, the J gene TRBJ1-4; D is uncertain. Germline CDR1 reads MNHEY; CDR2 reads SVGAGI. The CDR3 is 14 amino acids. V was trimmed by 7 bases and J by 5 bases, leaving 14 bases between them. The CDR3 DNA is TGTGCCAGCATTTTAGACCCATCGAATGAAAAACTGTTTTTT. This codes for CASILDPSNEKLFF.

Concerning this clone itself: Distinct nucleotide sequences in the sample also encode this CDR3. The V call is TRBV7-9, the J call TRBJ2-5, with D uncertain. The germline V and J ends were trimmed by 2 bases and 5 bases, with 6 bases remaining between them. Germline V lookup: CDR1 SEHNR, CDR2 FQNEAQ (reference sequence). The CDR3 runs to 12 residues. The CDR3 loop reads CASSLIRETQYF. The CDR3 bases are TGTGCCAGCAGCTTAATTCGTGAGACCCAGTACTTC.

This chain joins TRBV10-3 and TRBJ2-7; 10 nucleotides match TRBD1. This CDR3 comprises 13 residues. V dropped 10 bases and J dropped 1; count of bases not matched to a gene: 4. In germline, CDR1 is ENHRY, CDR2 SYGVKD. CDR3 in DNA: TGTGCCACCCGGGACAGGGGATCCTACGAGCAGTACTTC. Protein: CATRDRGSYEQYF.

This clone was seen just once. This chain links TRBV30 with TRBJ1-3; 10 bases are shared with TRBD1. The germline V gene has CDR1 GTSNPN and CDR2 SVGIG (reference sequence). V lost 3 bases, J lost 1 base, and 3 bases stayed unmatched. CDR3 length: 15 amino acids. CDR3 amino acids: CAWRGTGASGNTIYF. In DNA, the CDR3 is TGTGCCTGGAGGGGGACAGGGGCGTCTGGAAACACCATATATTTT.

This clone was detected only a few times. V is TRBV19 and J is TRBJ1-1; D remains unclear. V was trimmed by 7 bases and J by 4 bases, leaving 19 bases between them. In germline, CDR1 is LNHDA, CDR2 SQIVND (reference sequence). This CDR3 comprises 15 residues. In nucleotides, the CDR3 is TGTGCCAGTAAGATTCAGCCGCGGGTGGGCACTGAAGCTTTCTTT. Protein sequence: CASKIQPRVGTEAFF.

The chain recombines TRBV3-1 (or the pseudogene TRBV3-2) with TRBJ1-6; no firm D call. The CDR3 sequence is 13 residues long. V lost 0 bases and J lost 12, with 9 bases in between. From germline, CDR1 is LGHDT and CDR2 YNNKEL (reference sequence). The CDR3 coding sequence is TGTGCCAGCAGCCAAGACTTCGATGGACCCCTCCACTTT. This sequence encodes CASSQDFDGPLHF.

CDR3 DNA: TGTGCCACCCTTGACTTTCGGGACAGGGAGACCTACGAGCAGTACTTC. It is translated as CATLDFRDRETYEQYF. This chain uses TRBV7-8 with TRBJ2-7, with 9 positions matching TRBD1. Germline loops: CDR1 SGHVS, CDR2 FQNEAQ. The J segment lost 2 bases and the V segment lost 10 bases, leaving 15 bases of the junction unmatched. CDR3 size: 16 residues.

This sequence joins TRBV5-4 and TRBJ2-5; D not resolved. CDR1 and CDR2 (germline): SGHNT, YYREEE (reference sequence). V shed 0 bases and J shed 2 bases, with 5 bases lying between them. The CDR3 runs 13 residues. CDR3 sequence: CASSLAMQETQYF. The DNA for the CDR3 is TGTGCCAGCAGCTTGGCCATGCAAGAGACCCAGTACTTC.